The clone carrying this T cell receptor beta chain was seen more than once but under ten times. The antigen is unknown. Trimming took 6 bases from V and 0 from J; bases not matched to a gene: 5. Germline CDR1 reads DFQATT; CDR2 reads SNEGSKA (reference sequence). The CDR3 sequence is 17 residues long. The data stem from a study of T cell repertoires in cytomegalovirus infection. One entry per CDR3 protein results from TCRdb running MiXCR on the reads. The table shows 310,000 or so distinct CDR3 sequences, with roughly 25% occurring only once. This TCR was sampled from a human donor in good health (CMV status not recorded). Some clones in this sample may be carry-over from other donors' samples. V and J are TRBV20-1 and TRBJ2-1, with 16 bases matching TRBD2. The source was cultured PBMCs, collected from culture after CMV antigen stimulation. The CDR3 region is CSAGTSGRASSYNEQFF. CDR3 bases: TGCAGTGCAGGGACTAGCGGGAGGGCGAGCTCCTACAATGAGCAGTTCTTC.